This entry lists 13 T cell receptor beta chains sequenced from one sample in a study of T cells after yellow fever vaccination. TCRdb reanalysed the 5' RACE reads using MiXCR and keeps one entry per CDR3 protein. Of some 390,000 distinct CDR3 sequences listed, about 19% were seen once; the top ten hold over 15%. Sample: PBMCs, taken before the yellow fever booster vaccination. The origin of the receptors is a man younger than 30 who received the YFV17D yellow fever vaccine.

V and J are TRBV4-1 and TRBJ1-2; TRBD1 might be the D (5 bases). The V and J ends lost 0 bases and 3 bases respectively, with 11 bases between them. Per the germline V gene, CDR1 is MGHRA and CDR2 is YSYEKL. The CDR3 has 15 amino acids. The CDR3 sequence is CASSQDRGTDYGYTF. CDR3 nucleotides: TGCGCCAGCAGCCAAGATCGGGGGACGGACTATGGCTACACCTTC.

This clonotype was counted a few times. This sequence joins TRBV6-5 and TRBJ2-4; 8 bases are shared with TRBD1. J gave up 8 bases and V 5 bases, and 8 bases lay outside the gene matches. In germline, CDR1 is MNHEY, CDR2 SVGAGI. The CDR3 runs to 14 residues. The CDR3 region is CASSLGQGRHIQYF. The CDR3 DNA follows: TGTGCCAGCAGTCTTGGACAGGGTCGACACATTCAGTACTTC.

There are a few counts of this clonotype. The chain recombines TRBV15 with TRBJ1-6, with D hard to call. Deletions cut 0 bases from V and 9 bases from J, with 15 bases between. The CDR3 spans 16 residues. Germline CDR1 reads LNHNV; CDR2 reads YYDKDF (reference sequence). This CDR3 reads CATSRDPTGVLSPLHF. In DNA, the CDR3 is TGTGCCACCAGCAGAGATCCGACCGGAGTTCTTTCACCCCTCCACTTT. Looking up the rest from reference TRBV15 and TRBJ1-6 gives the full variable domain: DAMVIQNPRYQVTQFGKPVTLSCSQTLNHNVMYWYQQKSSQAPKLLFHYYDKDFNNEADTPDNFQSRRPNTSFCFLDIRSPGLGDTAMYLCATSRDPTGVLSPLHFGNGTRLTVT.

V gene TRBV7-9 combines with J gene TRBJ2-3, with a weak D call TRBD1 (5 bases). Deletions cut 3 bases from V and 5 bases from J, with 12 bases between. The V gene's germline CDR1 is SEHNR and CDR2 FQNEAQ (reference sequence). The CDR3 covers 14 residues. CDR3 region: CASSFIGVGDTQYF. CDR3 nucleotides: TGTGCCAGCAGCTTTATAGGGGTTGGAGATACGCAGTATTTT.

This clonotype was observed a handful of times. The CDR3 protein is CASSGWNRGQETQYF. DNA of the CDR3: TGTGCCAGCAGCGGATGGAACAGGGGGCAAGAGACCCAGTACTTC. The genes are TRBV25-1 and TRBJ2-5, with 8 bases aligning to TRBD1. Germline CDR1 is MGHDK and CDR2 is SYGVNS. Trimming took 6 bases from V and 2 from J; bases not matched to a gene: 8. The CDR3 contains 15 residues.

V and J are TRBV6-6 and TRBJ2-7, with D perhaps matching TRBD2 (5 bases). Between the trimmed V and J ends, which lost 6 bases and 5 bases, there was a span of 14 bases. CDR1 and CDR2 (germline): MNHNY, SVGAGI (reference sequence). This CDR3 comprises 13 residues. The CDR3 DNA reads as TGTGCCAGCAGCAGGACTCCGTCGGACGAGCAGTACTTC. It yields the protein CASSRTPSDEQYF.

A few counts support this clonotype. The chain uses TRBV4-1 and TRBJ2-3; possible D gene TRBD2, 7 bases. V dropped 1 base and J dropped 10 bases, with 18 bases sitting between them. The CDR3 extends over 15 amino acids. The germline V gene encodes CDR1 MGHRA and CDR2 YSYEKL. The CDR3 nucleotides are TGCGCCAGCAGCCAAGTGTCCGCGGGGGCCTTCTCGCAGTATTTT. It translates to CASSQVSAGAFSQYF.

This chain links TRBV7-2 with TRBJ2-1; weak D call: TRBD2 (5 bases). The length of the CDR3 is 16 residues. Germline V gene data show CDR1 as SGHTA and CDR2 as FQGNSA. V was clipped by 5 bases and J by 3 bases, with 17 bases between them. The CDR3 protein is CASSPQTSAGYNEQFF. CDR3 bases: TGTGCCAGCAGCCCCCAGACTTCGGCGGGCTACAATGAGCAGTTCTTC.

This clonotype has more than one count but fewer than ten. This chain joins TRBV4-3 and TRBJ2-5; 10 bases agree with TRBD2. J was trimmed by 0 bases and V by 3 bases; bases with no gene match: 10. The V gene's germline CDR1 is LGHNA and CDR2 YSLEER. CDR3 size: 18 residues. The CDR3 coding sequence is TGCGCCAGCAGCCATGCCACCCCACTAGCGGGGAACCAAGAGACCCAGTACTTC. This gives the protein CASSHATPLAGNQETQYF.

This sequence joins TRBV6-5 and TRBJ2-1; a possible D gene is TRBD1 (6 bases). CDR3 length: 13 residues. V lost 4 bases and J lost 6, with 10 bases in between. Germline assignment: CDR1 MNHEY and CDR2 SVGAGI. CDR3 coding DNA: TGTGCCAGCAGTTTACAGGGCCTCAATGAGCAGTTCTTC. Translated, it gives CASSLQGLNEQFF.

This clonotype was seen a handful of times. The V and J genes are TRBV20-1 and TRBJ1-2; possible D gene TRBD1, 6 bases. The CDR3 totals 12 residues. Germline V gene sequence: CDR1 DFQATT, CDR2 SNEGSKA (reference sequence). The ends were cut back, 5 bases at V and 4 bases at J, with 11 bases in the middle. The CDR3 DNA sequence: TGCAGTGCTCCGGGACACTTCTATGGCTACACCTTC. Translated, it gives CSAPGHFYGYTF.

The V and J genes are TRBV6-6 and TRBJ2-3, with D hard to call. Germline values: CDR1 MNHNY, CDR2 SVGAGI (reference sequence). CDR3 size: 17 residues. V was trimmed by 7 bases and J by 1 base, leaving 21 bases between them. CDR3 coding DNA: TGTGCCAGCACCGCATTTTCACCTCTTTTTGGCACAGATACGCAGTATTTT. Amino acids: CASTAFSPLFGTDTQYF.

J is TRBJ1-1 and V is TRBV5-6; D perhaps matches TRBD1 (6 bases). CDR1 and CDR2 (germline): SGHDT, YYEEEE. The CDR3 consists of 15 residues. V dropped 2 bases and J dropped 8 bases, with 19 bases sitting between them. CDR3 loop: CASSLPGGKWWEAFF. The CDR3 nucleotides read TGTGCCAGCAGCTTACCTGGGGGCAAATGGTGGGAAGCTTTCTTT.